This T cell receptor beta chain emerged from a study of OX40 agonist ivuxolimab in advanced cancers. Repertoires were generated with immunoSEQ multiplex PCR, while TCRdb's copy carries only in-frame clones and drops some. The sample consists of under 80,000 clones, less than 95% of them appearing once. This CDR3 is 13 amino acids long. V lost 7 bases and J lost 5; bases outside the gene matches: 8. Germline V gene data show CDR1 as SGHVS and CDR2 as FQNEAQ. The sequence was obtained from an adult with an advanced solid tumor such as melanoma, head and neck, liver or kidney cancer. This sequence joins TRBV7-8 and TRBJ2-7; 7 bases match TRBD1. Sample: CD4+ or CD8+ T cells sorted from blood, taken in a trial of the OX40 agonist ivuxolimab. CDR3 coding DNA: TGTGCCAGCAATAGGGGGCAAACCGACGAGCAGTACTTC. As protein: CASNRGQTDEQYF.